The text below deals with one T cell receptor (beta chain). Its antigen is not yet known. Qualities for individual bases were not recorded, and no much larger clone is one base off. The sample originates from a study of T-cell reconstitution after alpha-beta-depleted transplantation in children (dated by TCRdb to about 2016). For context, the study as a whole: Using TCR repertoire profiling, the study quantitatively followed how T-cell immune reconstitution unfolded in children after TCRalphabeta/CD19-depleted allogeneic hematopoietic cell transplantation.

Library method: PCR. Reads for this sample came from an Illumina HiSeq 2500. Molecular barcoding was employed in the preparation of TCR libraries, with unique molecular identifiers being used to normalize TCRbeta repertoire quantification. TCRdb passed the public sequencing reads through fastp at Q25 and MiXCR, retaining productive beta sequences. Rows with one shared CDR3 protein collapse into an entry with the most common genes and DNA. The sample table holds approximately 230,000 distinct CDR3 sequences, of which roughly 24% were seen once. Of the sample, roughly 2.6% is held by the ten largest clones. CDR1 is given as SGHRS and CDR2 as YFSETQ, both from the germline V gene. At the junction V is shortened by 2 bases and J by 1 base, with 14 bases in between. From the cysteine through the phenylalanine, the CDR3 covers 16 amino acids. Only CDR3 DNA remains: 48 bases, in frame from the first base.

The treatment or condition label here, explained by the study, means: allogeneic hematopoietic cell transplantation with graft depleted of TCRalphabeta T cells and CD19 B cells. Transplant recipients were children who received TCRalphabeta/CD19-depleted allogeneic hematopoietic cell grafts. Study-level results and caveats: In some patients, the high TCRbeta diversity seen at day 60 was put down to recipient T cells and intrathymic progenitors that had survived conditioning. Over the following months the frequencies of hyperexpanded clones went down, and after one year T-cell counts and TCRbeta diversity were mostly credited to newly produced T cells. About two months after transplant, the apparently early recovery of alphabetaT-cell counts reportedly depended on just several hundred clones that had expanded rapidly and came from non-depleted graft cells.

Here the sequenced sample was PBMCs, taken before TCRalphabeta/CD19-depleted stem cell transplant. This TCR derives from a girl aged 2-10 years with Fanconi anemia, due to receive a stem cell transplant. The chain joins TRBV5-1 to TRBJ2-3, with TRBD2 perhaps the D gene, on 6 matching bases. The CDR3 amino acid sequence is: CASSFFGSGGTDTQYF. The nucleotide sequence is TGCGCCAGCAGCTTCTTCGGGAGTGGGGGCACAGATACGCAGTATTTT. The reference TRBV5-1 and TRBJ2-3 proteins fill in what lies around the CDR3, so the full variable domain reads KAGVTQTPRYLIKTRGQQVTLSCSPISGHRSVSWYQQTPGQGLQFLFEYFSETQRNKGNFPGRFSGRQFSNSRSEMNVSTLELGDSALYLCASSFFGSGGTDTQYFGPGTRLTVL.